Listed here are 2 T cell receptor beta chains from one sample, sequenced in a study of blood T cell repertoires in COVID-19. Clones were sequenced by immunoSEQ multiplex PCR, and TCRdb holds only the in-frame ones, with some missing. The sample carries more than 250,000 clones, roughly nine tenths recorded once. What was sequenced was PBMCs or T cells enriched from blood (not recorded which). The source of these receptors is a young woman who had recovered from COVID-19.

J is TRBJ2-5 and V is TRBV7-8, with 7 bases lining up with TRBD1. The CDR3 runs 17 residues. The V gene end was trimmed by 1 base and the J gene end by 1 base; junction bases not matched to a gene: 9. Germline V CDR1 and CDR2: SGHVS, FQNEAQ. CDR3 loop: CASSLGSYDRVQETQYF. CDR3 DNA sequence: TGTGCCAGCAGCTTAGGGTCGTACGACAGGGTCCAAGAGACCCAGTACTTC. Full variable domain (rest looked up from reference TRBV7-8 and TRBJ2-5): GAGVSQSPRYKVAKRGQDVALRCDPISGHVSLFWYQQALGQGPEFLTYFQNEAQLDKSGLPSDRFFAERPEGSVSTLKIQRTQQEDSAVYLCASSLGSYDRVQETQYFGPGTRLLVL.

There are a few counts of this clone. CDR3 DNA: TGTGCCAGCAGCTCACAGGGGGCGGGCACTGAAGCTTTCTTT. This translates into CASSSQGAGTEAFF. The chain uses TRBV28 and TRBJ1-1; 9 nucleotides align to TRBD1. In germline, CDR1 is MDHEN, CDR2 SYDVKM. The CDR3 extends over 14 amino acids. J was trimmed by 4 bases and V by 6 bases; bases with no gene match: 6.